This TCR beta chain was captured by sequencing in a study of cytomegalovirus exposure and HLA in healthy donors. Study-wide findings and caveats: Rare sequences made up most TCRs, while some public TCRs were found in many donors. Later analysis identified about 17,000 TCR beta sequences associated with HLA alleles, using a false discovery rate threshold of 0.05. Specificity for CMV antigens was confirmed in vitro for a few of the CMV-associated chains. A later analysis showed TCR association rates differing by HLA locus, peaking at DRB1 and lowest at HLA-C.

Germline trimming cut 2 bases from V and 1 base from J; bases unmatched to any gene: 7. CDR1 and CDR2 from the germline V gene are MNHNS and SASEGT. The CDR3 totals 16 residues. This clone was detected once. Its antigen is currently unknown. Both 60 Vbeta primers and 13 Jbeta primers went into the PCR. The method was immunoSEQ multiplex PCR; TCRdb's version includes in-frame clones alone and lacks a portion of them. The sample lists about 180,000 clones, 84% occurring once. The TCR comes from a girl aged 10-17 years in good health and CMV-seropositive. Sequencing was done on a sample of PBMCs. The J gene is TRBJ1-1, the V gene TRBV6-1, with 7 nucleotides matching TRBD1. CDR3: CASSERPGGGNTEAFF. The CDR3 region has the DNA TGTGCCAGCAGTGAACGTCCAGGGGGAGGGAACACTGAAGCTTTCTTT.